Shown below are 24 T cell receptor beta chains from a single sample sequenced in a study of response to subunit inactivated influenza vaccine. TCRdb processed the RT-PCR reads anew with MiXCR; each CDR3 protein has one entry. Among roughly 700,000 distinct CDR3 sequences listed, less than 20% were seen once. The sequenced sample was PBMCs from blood, obtained approximately 12 days after vaccination. The source of these receptors is a middle-aged man who received an inactivated influenza vaccine.

The V and J genes are TRBV28 and TRBJ2-3; a weak D match, TRBD2 (5 bases). CDR3 length: 14 residues. Germline V gene lookup returns CDR1 MDHEN and CDR2 SYDVKM. The germline V and J ends were trimmed by 7 bases and 2 bases, with 13 bases remaining between them. CDR3 loop: CASTRTRNTDTQYF. Here the CDR3 DNA reads TGTGCCAGCACCCGGACTCGCAACACAGATACGCAGTATTTT.

The V gene is TRBV7-2, the J gene TRBJ2-1, with 10 bases lining up with TRBD2. The V and J ends lost 6 bases and 4 bases, in that order; junction bases with no gene match: 6. The CDR3 length is 15 residues. From germline, CDR1 is SGHTA and CDR2 FQGNSA. The CDR3 bases are TGTGCCAGCAGAGCGGGACTAGCGAAATACAATGAGCAGTTCTTC. It encodes CASRAGLAKYNEQFF.

This clonotype was found a few times. The chain has TRBV6-2 or TRBV6-3 and TRBJ1-5; possible D gene TRBD1, 5 bases. Germline loops: CDR1 MNHEY, CDR2 SVGEGT. The V gene lost 0 bases and the J gene lost 2 bases, with 11 bases spanning the gap. The CDR3 has 16 amino acids. Here the CDR3 reads CASSYSTGDRNQPQHF. The CDR3 coding sequence is TGTGCCAGCAGTTACTCGACGGGGGATCGCAATCAGCCCCAGCATTTT.

The rearrangement joins TRBV7-9 to TRBJ2-7; possible D gene TRBD1, 6 bases. The CDR3 is made up of 16 amino acids. The V end was cut by 6 bases, the J end by 3 bases, with 21 bases between. Germline CDR1 and CDR2: SEHNR and FQNEAQ (reference sequence). CDR3 amino acids: CASSLRAGTNIYEQYF. The CDR3 DNA reads as TGTGCCAGCAGTCTCAGGGCCGGGACAAATATCTACGAGCAGTACTTC.

This clonotype was observed a few times. V and J are TRBV5-4 and TRBJ2-5; 8 nucleotides line up with TRBD2. The CDR3 runs to 15 residues. V lost 2 bases to trimming and J lost 4 bases; unmatched junction nucleotides: 7. Germline CDR1 reads SGHNT; CDR2 reads YYREEE (reference sequence). For the CDR3, the DNA is TGTGCCAGCAGCTTAAACCCGGGGGGGTCAGAGACCCAGTACTTC. The encoded protein is CASSLNPGGSETQYF.

The V call is TRBV5-1, the J call TRBJ1-1; 7 bases line up with TRBD1. The CDR3 is 15 amino acids. V shed 3 bases and J 2 bases; nucleotides not matched to a gene: 7. Germline assignment: CDR1 SGHRS and CDR2 YFSETQ. The CDR3 sequence is CASSSQGTFNTEAFF. The DNA for the CDR3 is TGCGCCAGCAGCTCACAGGGGACGTTTAACACTGAAGCTTTCTTT.

This rearrangement joins TRBV6-2 or TRBV6-3 to TRBJ1-2; maybe TRBD1 (5 bases). Trimming stripped 4 bases from V and 4 bases from J, with 10 bases between. The germline V gene has CDR1 MNHEY and CDR2 SVGEGT. There are 13 residues in the CDR3. CDR3 nucleotides: TGTGCCAGCAGTTCGACAGTGACCTATGGCTACACCTTC. Amino acid sequence: CASSSTVTYGYTF.

The chain carries TRBV24-1 and TRBJ2-3, with D perhaps assigned TRBD1 or TRBD2 (6 bases each). This CDR3 has 17 amino acids. V was shortened by 0 bases and J by 2 bases, with 14 bases between the two germline ends. CDR1 is KGHDR, CDR2 SFDVKD, per germline. The CDR3 DNA reads TGTGCCACCAGTGATTTGCCCGGGGGCGAGATCACAGATACGCAGTATTTT. Translation gives CATSDLPGGEITDTQYF.

About this clonotype itself: The junction differs from germline at one of its ends, possibly a read error. The gene calls are TRBV5-6 and TRBJ2-1, with TRBD1 matching 7 bases. Germline CDR1 SGHDT, CDR2 YYEEEE. The CDR3 extends over 14 amino acids. The CDR3 DNA reads TGTGCCAGCAGCTTGGAACGATCGGACAGGCGATGGGACTTC. Its protein product is CASSLERSDRRWDF.

The chain carries TRBV5-1 and TRBJ2-7, with 10 nucleotides matching TRBD1. The V segment lost 4 bases and the J segment 0 bases; nucleotides outside the gene matches: 7. CDR3 length: 16 amino acids. The germline gives CDR1 SGHRS, CDR2 YFSETQ. The CDR3 nucleotides are TGCGCCAGCAGCGCGAGGACAGGGGGGGTCTCCTACGAGCAGTACTTC. As protein: CASSARTGGVSYEQYF. The full variable domain, completed using reference TRBV5-1 and TRBJ2-7, is KAGVTQTPRYLIKTRGQQVTLSCSPISGHRSVSWYQQTPGQGLQFLFEYFSETQRNKGNFPGRFSGRQFSNSRSEMNVSTLELGDSALYLCASSARTGGVSYEQYFGPGTRLTVT.

This clonotype occurred many times. The chain carries TRBV5-1 and TRBJ1-4, with D unclear. Germline-derived CDR1 and CDR2 are SGHRS and YFSETQ. CDR3 length: 16 amino acids. V lost 4 bases, J lost 3 bases, and 16 bases lay in between. The CDR3 reads CASSHDAWASNEKLFF. DNA of the CDR3: TGCGCCAGCAGCCACGACGCGTGGGCATCTAATGAAAAACTGTTTTTT.

The chain couples TRBV4-3 to TRBJ2-1; D is possibly TRBD2 (6 bases). V shed 0 bases and J shed 9 bases, with 12 bases lying between them. CDR1 and CDR2 from the germline V gene are LGHNA and YSLEER. CDR3 length: 14 residues. The CDR3 spells CASSQDRAGSEQFF. The CDR3 DNA is TGCGCCAGCAGCCAAGATCGGGCGGGGAGTGAGCAGTTCTTC.

This chain links TRBV4-2 with TRBJ2-1; D unresolved. The CDR3 sequence is 15 residues long. V dropped 2 bases and J dropped 6 bases, with 14 bases sitting between them. CDR1 is LGHNA, CDR2 YNFKEQ, per germline. CDR3 protein: CASSQHPDRPNEQFF. The CDR3 region has the DNA TGTGCCAGCAGCCAACACCCGGACCGCCCCAATGAGCAGTTCTTC.

V gene TRBV6-1 combines with J gene TRBJ2-7, with 7 bases matching TRBD1. Germline-derived CDR1 and CDR2 are MNHNS and SASEGT. This CDR3 is built from 14 residues. The V and J ends lost 6 bases and 6 bases, in that order; junction bases with no gene match: 11. The CDR3 region is CASRLLTGVSEQYF. The DNA for the CDR3 is TGTGCCAGCAGACTTCTCACAGGGGTGAGCGAGCAGTACTTC.

CDR3 in DNA: TGTGCCAGCTCAGCAGGAGCACAGCAAGAGACCCAGTACTTC. The encoded protein is CASSAGAQQETQYF. The chain links TRBV18 to TRBJ2-5; D is unresolved. CDR3 length: 14 amino acids. The V and J ends lost 5 bases and 2 bases respectively, with 12 bases between them. Looked up from germline, CDR1 is KGHSH and CDR2 is LQKENI.

V gene TRBV28 combines with J gene TRBJ2-7; D possibly corresponds to TRBD1 (6 bases). Germline loops: CDR1 MDHEN, CDR2 SYDVKM. The CDR3 consists of 14 residues. V was shortened by 1 base and J by 6 bases, with 13 bases between the two germline ends. This chain's CDR3 is CASSLLGGRSEQYF. The CDR3 DNA reads TGTGCCAGCAGTTTATTAGGGGGACGGAGCGAGCAGTACTTC.

The chain joins TRBV5-4 to TRBJ1-4, with D perhaps matching TRBD1 (6 bases). Germline CDR1 is SGHNT and CDR2 is YYREEE (reference sequence). Between the trimmed V and J ends, which lost 2 bases and 4 bases, there was a span of 9 bases. This CDR3 region has 14 residues. The CDR3, as DNA: TGTGCCAGCAGCTTAGGACAGCTTAATGAAAAACTGTTTTTT. This codes for CASSLGQLNEKLFF.

The V and J genes are TRBV11-2 and TRBJ1-1; D unclear. The CDR3 runs 13 residues. Germline V gives CDR1 SGHAT, CDR2 FQNNGV. V lost 3 bases and J lost 7, with 12 bases in between. The CDR3 loop reads CASSFGLNYEAFF. In DNA, the CDR3 is TGTGCCAGCAGCTTCGGGCTTAATTATGAAGCTTTCTTT.

This clonotype occurred once. The chain joins TRBV3-1 to TRBJ2-2; tentatively, D is TRBD1 (5 bases). CDR1 is LGHDT and CDR2 is YNNKEL in the germline V gene (reference sequence). V lost 3 bases and J lost 3, with 8 bases in between. The CDR3 runs to 14 residues. CDR3 sequence: CASSHAGYTGELFF. DNA for the CDR3: TGTGCCAGCAGCCACGCAGGGTACACCGGGGAGCTGTTTTTT.

This clonotype has a handful of counts. This rearrangement joins TRBV15 to TRBJ2-7; 9 bases match TRBD1. The CDR3 length is 14 residues. Trimming at V came to 4 bases and at J to 1 base, leaving 2 bases not matched to a gene. Per the germline V gene, CDR1 is LNHNV and CDR2 is YYDKDF (reference sequence). The CDR3 sequence is CATSKTGGSYEQYF. CDR3 coding DNA: TGTGCCACCAGCAAGACAGGGGGGTCCTACGAGCAGTACTTC.

The rearrangement uses TRBV12-3 or TRBV12-4 and TRBJ2-3; TRBD2 matches 13 bases. This CDR3 region has 17 residues. J gave up 5 bases and V 4 bases, and 9 bases lay outside the gene matches. CDR3 coding DNA: TGTGCCAGCAGTTGGCACTCAACTAGCGGGAGGGGAGATACGCAGTATTTT. Encoded protein: CASSWHSTSGRGDTQYF.

This clonotype was detected only a few times. CDR3 protein: CASSLNPRGLDGYTF. The CDR3 DNA is TGTGCCAGCAGTTTAAACCCGAGGGGGCTCGATGGCTACACCTTC. The chain has TRBV12-3 or TRBV12-4 and TRBJ1-2; 7 bases align to TRBD1. The CDR3 length is 15 residues. Trimming removed 2 bases from V and 6 bases from J; junction bases left unmatched: 9.

This clonotype has a handful of counts. This sequence joins TRBV4-2 and TRBJ2-7, with TRBD1 matching over 7 bases. Germline CDR1 is LGHNA and CDR2 is YNFKEQ. V trimming: 0 bases; J trimming: 3 bases; junction bases outside the gene matches: 11. This CDR3 has 17 residues. The CDR3 bases are TGTGCCAGCAGCCAAGAGGTTCGCCGGGACAGTTACTACGAGCAGTACTTC. It is translated as CASSQEVRRDSYYEQYF.

The V and J genes are TRBV7-2 and TRBJ2-1, with 7 bases fitting TRBD2. V was clipped by 2 bases and J by 8 bases; unmatched bases: 9. The CDR3 runs 15 residues. Germline V gene lookup returns CDR1 SGHTA and CDR2 FQGNSA. Here the CDR3 DNA reads TGTGCCAGCAGCTTACAAGGACTAGGCTTACATGAGCAGTTCTTC. Protein sequence: CASSLQGLGLHEQFF. Using reference TRBV7-2 and TRBJ2-1 for the parts outside the CDR3, the full variable domain is GAGVSQSPSNKVTEKGKDVELRCDPISGHTALYWYRQSLGQGLEFLIYFQGNSAPDKSGLPSDRFSAERTGGSVSTLTIQRTQQEDSAVYLCASSLQGLGLHEQFFGPGTRLTVL.